A single sample is the source of the 16 T cell receptor beta chains below, sequenced in a study of T-cell reconstitution after alpha-beta-depleted transplantation in children listed by TCRdb under 2016. Receptors were amplified or captured by PCR. For sequencing, an Illumina HiSeq 2500 was employed. Molecular barcoding was employed in the preparation of TCR libraries, with unique molecular identifiers being used to normalize TCRbeta repertoire quantification. The public sequencing data were trimmed at Q25 with fastp and processed into clonotypes with MiXCR by TCRdb, which kept only in-frame beta chains. Rows with a matching CDR3 protein are joined into one entry that keeps the most common DNA and genes. Within this sample are approximately 400,000 distinct CDR3 sequences, with 11% of them counted one time only. The ten largest clones add up to roughly 5.1% of the sample. Here the sequenced sample was PBMCs from the stem cell graft donor, taken from the stem cell graft. These receptors were obtained from a human donor who donated a stem cell graft to a child with acute myeloid leukemia.

The chain carries TRBV5-6 and TRBJ2-7, with a tentative D call TRBD2 (5 bases). CDR1 SGHDT and CDR2 YYEEEE come from the germline V gene. The CDR3 is made up of 16 amino acids. Trimming took 4 bases from V and 7 from J, leaving 24 bases between them. The CDR3 nucleotides read TGTGCCAGCAGCCCACGGGGAAAGGAGAACACGTGGGAGCAGTACTTC. As protein: CASSPRGKENTWEQYF.

Comments on this clonotype: At one end, the junction sequence differs from germline, possibly due to a read error. The chain joins TRBV6-2 or TRBV6-3 to TRBJ2-4; TRBD1 aligns across 8 bases. The CDR3 length is 15 residues. Germline assignment: CDR1 MNHEY and CDR2 SVGEGT. The CDR3 DNA follows: TGTGCCAGCATCACCCGGACAGGGACCCAAAACATTCATTACTTC. Translation: CASITRTGTQNIHYF.

This clonotype has a count of ten or more. The chain links TRBV29-1 to TRBJ2-2; D not resolved. This CDR3 region has 14 residues. Per germline, CDR1 SQVTM and CDR2 ANQGSEA. V was cut by 1 base and J by 2 bases, with 8 bases left in between. For the CDR3, the DNA is TGCAGCGTTGAAGTAAATTTAAACACCGGGGAGCTGTTTTTT. Its protein is CSVEVNLNTGELFF.

This chain uses TRBV20-1 with TRBJ2-5; D assignment may be TRBD1 or TRBD2 (6 bases each). Germline values: CDR1 DFQATT, CDR2 SNEGSKA (reference sequence). V lost 6 bases, J lost 4 bases, and 15 bases lay in between. This CDR3 comprises 13 residues. DNA for the CDR3: TGCAGTGCGAGGGGGGACCTCTCAGAGACCCAGTACTTC. Residues: CSARGDLSETQYF.

The rearrangement links TRBV7-9 to TRBJ1-2; no reliable D call. V was shortened by 2 bases and J by 5 bases, with 9 bases between the two germline ends. Germline loops: CDR1 SEHNR, CDR2 FQNEAQ (reference sequence). This CDR3 has 13 amino acids. Here the CDR3 reads CASSLSLSYGYTF. In DNA form, the CDR3 reads TGTGCCAGCAGCTTAAGCTTGTCGTATGGCTACACCTTC.

A few counts support this clonotype. J is TRBJ1-2 and V is TRBV9; D is uncertain. The CDR3 has 13 residues. Trimming took off 0 bases at V and 4 bases at J, with 7 bases between the two ends. CDR1 and CDR2 from the germline V gene are SGDLS and YYNGEE. The CDR3 sequence is CASSVEGSYGYTF. CDR3 sequence (DNA): TGTGCCAGCAGCGTAGAAGGCAGCTATGGCTACACCTTC.

The sample holds a few counts of this clonotype. The rearrangement uses TRBV4-1 and TRBJ2-5; TRBD2 aligns across 9 bases. From germline, CDR1 is MGHRA and CDR2 YSYEKL. V dropped 3 bases and J dropped 4; count of bases not matched to a gene: 6. The CDR3 totals 15 residues. This CDR3 is CASSHLGLAGETQYF. For the CDR3, the DNA is TGCGCCAGCAGCCACTTGGGACTAGCAGGAGAGACCCAGTACTTC.

This clonotype has a handful of counts. The V call is TRBV5-4, the J call TRBJ2-1; D call uncertain. CDR3 length: 12 residues. Germline assignment: CDR1 SGHNT and CDR2 YYREEE (reference sequence). V was clipped by 4 bases and J by 8 bases, with 10 bases between them. This chain's CDR3 is CASSHGWDEQFF. The CDR3 DNA sequence: TGTGCCAGCAGCCACGGTTGGGATGAGCAGTTCTTC.

This clonotype appeared many times. The V and J genes are TRBV12-3 or TRBV12-4 and TRBJ2-3; TRBD2 aligns across 8 bases. V was clipped by 1 base and J by 6 bases; unmatched bases: 3. CDR3 size: 14 residues. CDR3 loop: CASSLGGGSDTQYF. The CDR3, as DNA: TGTGCCAGCAGTTTAGGCGGGGGGAGTGATACGCAGTATTTT.

This sequence joins TRBV9 and TRBJ2-1; perhaps TRBD2 as D (6 bases). CDR3 size: 15 residues. Germline V gives CDR1 SGDLS, CDR2 YYNGEE. The V end was cut by 0 bases, the J end by 4 bases, with 11 bases between. Written as DNA, the CDR3 is TGTGCCAGCAGCGTAGCACTAGCAGGATACAATGAGCAGTTCTTC. It codes for CASSVALAGYNEQFF.

This clonotype occurred a few times. The genes are TRBV4-3 and TRBJ2-3; 8 bases are a match to TRBD2. The CDR3 is 16 amino acids. J gave up 2 bases and V 1 base, and 5 bases lay outside the gene matches. The germline V gene has CDR1 LGHNA and CDR2 YSLEER. This CDR3 is CASSQGVAGTTDTQYF. The CDR3 DNA reads as TGCGCCAGCAGCCAAGGGGTAGCGGGAACCACAGATACGCAGTATTTT.

The chain uses TRBV5-1 and TRBJ2-2; unclear D gene. V was trimmed by 9 bases and J by 1 base, leaving 10 bases between them. Germline CDR1 reads SGHRS; CDR2 reads YFSETQ. The CDR3 runs to 13 residues. The CDR3 DNA is TGCGCCACAAGTCCGGTGAACACCGGGGAGCTGTTTTTT. It is translated as CATSPVNTGELFF.

CDR3 in DNA: TGCAGCGTTGAAGAAGGAACTAGCGGGAGCCCCCAAGAGACCCAGTACTTC. Translation gives CSVEEGTSGSPQETQYF. The chain couples TRBV29-1 to TRBJ2-5; TRBD2 agrees at 11 bases. The junction had 7 bases not matched to a gene; V was cut back by 0 bases and J by 1 base. Germline CDR1 SQVTM, CDR2 ANQGSEA. The CDR3 loop spans 17 amino acids.

J is TRBJ2-1 and V is TRBV12-3 or TRBV12-4; D is ambiguous. V was cut by 4 bases and J by 2 bases, with 12 bases left in between. The CDR3 is 15 amino acids. CDR3 DNA sequence: TGTGCCAGCAGTTCCACGCCTAGTGCCTACAATGAGCAGTTCTTC. It yields the protein CASSSTPSAYNEQFF.

The sample holds a few counts of this clonotype. The chain couples TRBV5-5 to TRBJ2-1, with 12 bases identical to TRBD2. The J segment lost 12 bases and the V segment lost 1 base, leaving 17 bases of the junction unmatched. The CDR3 runs to 18 residues. The germline gives CDR1 SGHKS, CDR2 YYEKEE (reference sequence). This chain's CDR3 is CASSLTTATSGRYSGQFF. The CDR3 region has the DNA TGTGCCAGCAGCTTGACTACTGCGACTAGCGGGAGATACAGTGGGCAGTTCTTC. Full variable domain (remainder filled in from reference TRBV5-5 and TRBJ2-1): DAGVTQSPTHLIKTRGQQVTLRCSPISGHKSVSWYQQVLGQGPQFIFQYYEKEERGRGNFPDRFSARQFPNYSSELNVNALLLGDSALYLCASSLTTATSGRYSGQFFGPGTRLTVL.

This clonotype was seen only a few times. CDR3 sequence: CASSVVGAAGTDTQYF. CDR3 sequence (DNA): TGCGCCAGCAGCGTCGTGGGAGCGGCGGGCACAGATACGCAGTATTTT. V is TRBV4-1 and J is TRBJ2-3; D may be TRBD2 (5 bases). Germline V CDR1 and CDR2: MGHRA, YSYEKL. The CDR3 spans 16 residues. V was pared by 5 bases and J by 1 base, with 16 bases between.